This entry concerns a single TCR beta chain. A library of TCRbeta sequences, prepared with unique molecular identifiers, was generated. MiXCR, run by TCRdb on the PCR reads, gives a single entry per CDR3 protein. The profile shows fewer than 550,000 distinct CDR3 sequences, under 12% of them singletons. The sample originates from a study of T-cell reconstitution after alpha-beta-depleted transplantation in children. From germline, CDR1 is DFQATT and CDR2 SNEGSKA (reference sequence). The V end lost 2 bases, the J end lost 2 bases, and 11 bases lay between the germline ends. The CDR3 spans 14 residues.

The chain carries TRBV20-1 and TRBJ2-3; TRBD1 might be the D (6 bases). The clonotype was recovered from a child under 10 years old with inherited bone marrow failure, due to receive a stem cell transplant. This specimen consisted of PBMCs, obtained before TCRalphabeta/CD19-depleted stem cell transplant. The CDR3 is CSARSRDNTDTQYF. In nucleotides, the CDR3 is TGCAGTGCTAGATCCCGGGACAACACAGATACGCAGTATTTT.